This passage covers 6 T cell receptor beta chains from one sample sequenced in a study of blood T cell repertoires in COVID-19. TCRdb's table, derived via immunoSEQ multiplex PCR, lists solely in-frame clones and lacks some. The table has 150,000 to 200,000 clones, around 82% seen once. The sample taken for sequencing was PBMCs or T cells enriched from blood (not recorded which). Receptors were obtained from a woman between 50 and 59 years old with acute COVID-19.

The chain links TRBV7-9 to TRBJ1-6; possible D gene TRBD1, 5 bases. V lost 7 bases and J 7 bases, leaving 17 bases between the germline ends. The CDR3 contains 15 residues. Germline CDR1 SEHNR, CDR2 FQNEAQ (reference sequence). CDR3 bases: TGTGCCAGCACCTCGGGGGGAGGGGCGAATTCACCCCTCCACTTT. Its translation is CASTSGGGANSPLHF.

CDR3 region: CASSSGGLSVSDTQYF. The CDR3, as DNA: TGTGCCAGCAGTTCTGGGGGCCTAAGTGTCTCAGATACGCAGTATTTT. The V gene is TRBV28, the J gene TRBJ2-3, with D possibly TRBD1 on 6 matching bases. The CDR3 covers 16 residues. Germline CDR1 MDHEN, CDR2 SYDVKM. Trimming left V 4 bases short and J 4 bases short, with 18 bases between.

The V and J genes are TRBV18 and TRBJ1-4, with unresolved D. CDR1 is KGHSH and CDR2 is LQKENI in the germline V gene. The CDR3 length is 15 residues. Trimming took 4 bases from V and 2 from J, leaving 11 bases between them. The CDR3 DNA follows: TGTGCCAGCTCACTCGACGGCGGGACTAATGAAAAACTGTTTTTT. Translation: CASSLDGGTNEKLFF.

The J gene is TRBJ1-4, the V gene TRBV6-1; perhaps TRBD1 as D (6 bases). Germline CDR1 MNHNS, CDR2 SASEGT. This CDR3 is 16 amino acids long. Trimming removed 4 bases from V and 0 bases from J, with 12 bases in between. The CDR3 loop reads CASSGLQGSTNEKLFF. For the CDR3, the DNA is TGTGCCAGCAGTGGCTTACAGGGATCAACTAATGAAAAACTGTTTTTT.

CDR3 residues: CASDKPGQGLVQPQHF. The CDR3 DNA follows: TGTGCCAGTGATAAACCGGGACAGGGTCTAGTTCAGCCCCAGCATTTT. The chain uses TRBV19 and TRBJ1-5, with TRBD1 matching over 9 bases. CDR3 length equals 16 residues. Germline assignment: CDR1 LNHDA and CDR2 SQIVND (reference sequence). V was clipped by 8 bases and J by 6 bases; unmatched bases: 14.

V usage is TRBV4-1 and J usage is TRBJ1-4; no clear D gene. Trimming cost V 4 bases and J 7 bases, with 7 bases left between them. Germline CDR1 reads MGHRA; CDR2 reads YSYEKL. The CDR3 has 12 residues. CDR3 loop: CASSLAGEKLFF. The CDR3 DNA reads as TGCGCCAGCAGCCTCGCGGGTGAAAAACTGTTTTTT.